A selection of T cell receptor beta chains follows, all from one sample in a study of blood T cells in healthy people across ages. One entry per CDR3 protein, called by TCRdb with MiXCR from the 5' RACE reads. Of about 1 million distinct CDR3 sequences listed, roughly 45% were seen once; the top ten hold around 18%. The sequencing input was blood. The source is a woman aged 60-70 years in good health. CDR3s include the opening cysteine and the closing phenylalanine or tryptophan. A D gene is named only where the DNA matches it firmly. Only part of the rows carry a size: once, few, many, or a class if the clone is expanded.

>-|-|TRBV6-6|TRBJ1-5
CASSREAGALGPQHF
TGTGCCAGCAGCCGAGAGGCAGGCGCCTTGGGGCCCCAGCATTTT
>-|-|TRBV20-1|TRBJ1-5
CSARDLTGTGDPNQPQHF
TGCAGTGCTAGAGATCTTACCGGGACGGGCGACCCCAATCAGCCCCAGCATTTT
>TRBD1|-|TRBV6-1|TRBJ2-5
CASSGQGMETQYF
TGTGCCAGCAGTGGACAGGGAATGGAGACCCAGTACTTC
>TRBD1|-|TRBV5-1|TRBJ2-1
CASSLGFGTGLNNEQFF
TGCGCCAGCAGCTTGGGTTTTGGGACAGGGCTAAACAATGAGCAGTTCTTC
>TRBD2|many|TRBV6-1|TRBJ2-1
CASSEPSGSRNEQFF
TGTGCCAGCAGTGAACCTAGCGGGAGTAGGAATGAGCAGTTCTTC
>TRBD1|many|TRBV7-9|TRBJ2-3
CASSLGDSPTDTQYF
TGTGCCAGCAGCTTAGGGGACAGCCCCACAGATACGCAGTATTTT
>-|-|TRBV12-3/TRBV12-4|TRBJ2-7
CASSRQQTSEQYF
TGTGCCAGCAGTAGACAGCAGACCTCCGAGCAGTACTTC
>TRBD2|-|TRBV5-5|TRBJ2-3
CASSPGGSFDTQYF
TGTGCCAGCAGCCCGGGGGGGAGCTTCGATACGCAGTATTTT
>-|-|TRBV9|TRBJ2-1
CASSVEGAAVSYNEQFF
TGTGCCAGCAGCGTAGAAGGAGCGGCAGTTTCCTACAATGAGCAGTTCTTC
>-|few|TRBV20-1|TRBJ2-5
CSMGQETQYF
TGCAGTATGGGGCAAGAGACCCAGTACTTC
>TRBD2|-|TRBV11-2|TRBJ2-3
CASSPSTSGTTDTQYF
TGTGCCAGCAGCCCATCGACTAGCGGGACGACAGATACGCAGTATTTT
>-|-|TRBV9|TRBJ2-1
CASGYEGVANEQFF
TGTGCCAGCGGATACGAGGGAGTAGCCAATGAGCAGTTCTTC
>TRBD2|-|TRBV11-2|TRBJ2-3
CASSTSGGTQYF
TGTGCCAGCAGCACCAGCGGGGGTACGCAGTATTTT
>TRBD1|-|TRBV6-5|TRBJ2-1
CASSTARGSNEQFF
TGTGCCAGCAGTACGGCCAGGGGGTCGAATGAGCAGTTCTTC
>-|-|TRBV10-1|TRBJ2-4
CASSEKGCAKNIQYF
TGCGCCAGCAGTGAGAAGGGGTGCGCCAAAAACATTCAGTACTTC
>TRBD1|-|TRBV7-3|TRBJ2-7
CASSLNSGQGSFYEQYF
TGTGCCAGCAGCTTAAATTCGGGACAGGGATCTTTCTACGAACAGTACTTC
>-|-|TRBV3-1|TRBJ1-1
CASSQDRTRPQDGFF
TGTGCCAGCAGCCAAGATCGTACGCGGCCCCAGGACGGTTTCTTT
>-|few|TRBV4-2|TRBJ2-7
CASSQAGTRYF
TGTGCCAGCAGCCAAGCGGGGACCAGGTACTTC
>TRBD1|-|TRBV28|TRBJ2-3
CASSTYTGGTITDTQYF
TGTGCCAGCAGTACGTATACAGGGGGGACGATCACAGATACGCAGTATTTT
>-|few|TRBV5-6|TRBJ2-2
CASSLQAGNTGELFF
TGTGCCAGCAGCTTGCAGGCAGGGAACACCGGGGAGCTGTTTTTT
>TRBD1|-|TRBV9|TRBJ2-3
CASSGDRGADTQYF
TGTGCCAGCAGCGGGGACAGGGGGGCAGATACGCAGTATTTT
>-|-|TRBV24-1|TRBJ2-2
CATSDLQAADYTGELFF
TGTGCCACCAGTGATTTGCAAGCGGCAGATTATACCGGGGAGCTGTTTTTT
>TRBD2|few|TRBV18|TRBJ2-5
CASSPQAGEPRGRYQETQYF
TGTGCCAGCTCACCACAAGCGGGAGAGCCAAGAGGCAGGTACCAAGAGACCCAGTACTTC
>-|few|TRBV6-2/TRBV6-3|TRBJ2-5
CASSRLVSETQYF
TGTGCCAGCAGCAGACTAGTTTCAGAGACCCAGTACTTC
>-|-|TRBV6-5|TRBJ1-1
CASRDTGSPEAFF
TGTGCCAGCAGAGATACAGGGAGCCCTGAAGCTTTCTTT